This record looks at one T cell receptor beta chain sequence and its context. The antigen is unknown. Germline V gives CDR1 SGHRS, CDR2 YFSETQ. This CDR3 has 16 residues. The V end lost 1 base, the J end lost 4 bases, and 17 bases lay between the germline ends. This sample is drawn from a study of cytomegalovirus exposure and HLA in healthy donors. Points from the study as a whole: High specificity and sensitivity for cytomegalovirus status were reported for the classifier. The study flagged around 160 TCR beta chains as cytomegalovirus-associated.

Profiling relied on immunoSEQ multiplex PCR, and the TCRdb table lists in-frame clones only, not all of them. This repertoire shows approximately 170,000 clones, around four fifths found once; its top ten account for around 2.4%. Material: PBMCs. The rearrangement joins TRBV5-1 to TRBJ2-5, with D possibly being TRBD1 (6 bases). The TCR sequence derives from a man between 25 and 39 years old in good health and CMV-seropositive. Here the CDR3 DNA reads TGCGCCAGCAGCTTGTCCCCGACAGGTGGGGGAGAGACCCAGTACTTC. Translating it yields CASSLSPTGGGETQYF. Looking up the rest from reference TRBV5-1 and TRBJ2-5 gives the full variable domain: KAGVTQTPRYLIKTRGQQVTLSCSPISGHRSVSWYQQTPGQGLQFLFEYFSETQRNKGNFPGRFSGRQFSNSRSEMNVSTLELGDSALYLCASSLSPTGGGETQYFGPGTRLLVL.